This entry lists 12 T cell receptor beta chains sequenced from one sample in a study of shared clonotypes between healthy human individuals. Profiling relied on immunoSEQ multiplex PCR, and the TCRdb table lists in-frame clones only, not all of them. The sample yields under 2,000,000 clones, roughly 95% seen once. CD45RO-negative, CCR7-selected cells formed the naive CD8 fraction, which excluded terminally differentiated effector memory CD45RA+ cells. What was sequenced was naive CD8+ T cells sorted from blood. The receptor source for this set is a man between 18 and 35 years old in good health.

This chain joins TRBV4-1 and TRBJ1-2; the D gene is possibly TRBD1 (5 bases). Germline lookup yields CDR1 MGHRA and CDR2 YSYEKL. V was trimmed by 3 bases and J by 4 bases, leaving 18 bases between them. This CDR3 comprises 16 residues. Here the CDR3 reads CASSQGTGVRSYGYTF. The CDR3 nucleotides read TGCGCCAGCAGCCAGGGGACGGGGGTAAGGAGCTATGGCTACACCTTC.

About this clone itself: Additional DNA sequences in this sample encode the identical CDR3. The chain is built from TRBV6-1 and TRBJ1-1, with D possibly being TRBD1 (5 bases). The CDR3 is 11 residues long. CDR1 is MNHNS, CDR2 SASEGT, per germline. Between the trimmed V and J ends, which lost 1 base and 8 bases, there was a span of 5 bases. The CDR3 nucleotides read TGTGCCAGCAGTGAAGACAGGGAAGCTTTCTTT. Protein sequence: CASSEDREAFF.

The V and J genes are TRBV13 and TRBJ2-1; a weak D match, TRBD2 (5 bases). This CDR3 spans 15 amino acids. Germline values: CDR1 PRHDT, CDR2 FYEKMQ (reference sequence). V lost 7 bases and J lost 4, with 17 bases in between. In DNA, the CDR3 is TGTGCCAGCACCCAGACGGGCGGGCAGTACAATGAGCAGTTCTTC. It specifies CASTQTGGQYNEQFF.

The CDR3 reads CASSEGGFEQPQHF. CDR3 bases: TGTGCCAGCAGCGAAGGGGGCTTTGAGCAGCCCCAGCATTTT. The chain has TRBV6-5 and TRBJ1-5; TRBD1 matches at 7 bases. This CDR3 is 14 amino acids long. Per the germline V gene, CDR1 is MNHEY and CDR2 is SVGAGI. J lost 7 bases, V lost 6 bases, and 9 bases had no gene match.

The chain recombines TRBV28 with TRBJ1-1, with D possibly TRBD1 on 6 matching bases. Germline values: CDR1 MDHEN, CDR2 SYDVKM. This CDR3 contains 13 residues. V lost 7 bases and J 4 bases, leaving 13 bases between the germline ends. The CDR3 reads CASILQGFTEAFF. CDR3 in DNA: TGTGCCAGCATCTTACAGGGATTCACTGAAGCTTTCTTT.

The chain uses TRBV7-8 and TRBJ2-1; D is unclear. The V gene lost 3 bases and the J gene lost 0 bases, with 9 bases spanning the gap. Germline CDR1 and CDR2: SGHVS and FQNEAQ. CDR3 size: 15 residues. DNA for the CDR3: TGTGCCAGCAGCTTCGGCACCTACTCCTACAATGAGCAGTTCTTC. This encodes CASSFGTYSYNEQFF.

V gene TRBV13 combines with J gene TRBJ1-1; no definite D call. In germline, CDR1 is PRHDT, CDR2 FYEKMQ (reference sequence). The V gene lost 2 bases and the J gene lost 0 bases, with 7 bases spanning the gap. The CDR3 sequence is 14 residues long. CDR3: CASSLRGMNTEAFF. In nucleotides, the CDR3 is TGTGCCAGCAGCTTACGAGGGATGAACACTGAAGCTTTCTTT.

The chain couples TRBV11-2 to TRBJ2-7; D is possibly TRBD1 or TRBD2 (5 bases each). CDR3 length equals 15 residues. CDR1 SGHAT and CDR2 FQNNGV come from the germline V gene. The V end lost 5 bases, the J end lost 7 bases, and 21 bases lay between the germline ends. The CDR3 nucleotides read TGTGCCAGCAGCCGAGAGTGGGGGAGTTGGGGAGAGCAGTACTTC. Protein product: CASSREWGSWGEQYF.

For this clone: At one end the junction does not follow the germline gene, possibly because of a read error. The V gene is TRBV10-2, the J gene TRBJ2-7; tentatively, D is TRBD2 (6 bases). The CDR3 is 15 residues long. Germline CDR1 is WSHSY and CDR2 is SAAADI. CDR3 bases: TGCGCCAGCAGTCAGTCGCGGGGCGGCTCCTACGAGCAGTACTTC. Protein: CASSQSRGGSYEQYF.

CDR3 bases: TGTGCCAGCAGCCCCCCGGGGACCGAGCAGTACTTC. Translating it yields CASSPPGTEQYF. The chain is built from TRBV7-2 and TRBJ2-7; the D call may be TRBD1 or TRBD2 (5 bases each). The ends were cut back, 5 bases at V and 6 bases at J, with 11 bases in the middle. The germline CDR1 and CDR2 sequences are SGHTA and FQGNSA. The length of the CDR3 is 12 residues.

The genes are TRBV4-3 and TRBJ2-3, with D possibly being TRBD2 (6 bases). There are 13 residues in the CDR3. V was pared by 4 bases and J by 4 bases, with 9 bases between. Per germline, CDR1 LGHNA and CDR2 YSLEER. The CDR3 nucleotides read TGCGCCAGCAGCCGTACGGGGGCAGATACGCAGTATTTT. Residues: CASSRTGADTQYF.

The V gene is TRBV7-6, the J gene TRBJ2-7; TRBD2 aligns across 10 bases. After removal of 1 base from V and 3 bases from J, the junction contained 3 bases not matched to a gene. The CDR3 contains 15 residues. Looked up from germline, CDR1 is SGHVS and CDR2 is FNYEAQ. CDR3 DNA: TGTGCCAGCAGCTTAGGGGCTAGCGGGGGCTACGAGCAGTACTTC. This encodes CASSLGASGGYEQYF.